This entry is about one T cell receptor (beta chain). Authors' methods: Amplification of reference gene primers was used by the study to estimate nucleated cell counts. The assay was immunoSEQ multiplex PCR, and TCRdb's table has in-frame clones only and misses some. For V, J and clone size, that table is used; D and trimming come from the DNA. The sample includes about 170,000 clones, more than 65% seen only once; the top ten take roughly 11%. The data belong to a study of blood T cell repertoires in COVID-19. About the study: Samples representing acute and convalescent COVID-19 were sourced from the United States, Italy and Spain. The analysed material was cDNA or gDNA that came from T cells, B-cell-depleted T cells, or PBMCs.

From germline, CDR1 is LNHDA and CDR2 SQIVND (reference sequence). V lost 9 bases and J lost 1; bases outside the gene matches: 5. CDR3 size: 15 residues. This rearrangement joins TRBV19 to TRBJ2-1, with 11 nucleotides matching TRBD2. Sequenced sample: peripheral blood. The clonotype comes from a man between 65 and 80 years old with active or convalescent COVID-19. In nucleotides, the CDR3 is TGTGCCAGCTTGATAGCGGGAGGGTCCTACAATGAGCAGTTCTTC. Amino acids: CASLIAGGSYNEQFF.